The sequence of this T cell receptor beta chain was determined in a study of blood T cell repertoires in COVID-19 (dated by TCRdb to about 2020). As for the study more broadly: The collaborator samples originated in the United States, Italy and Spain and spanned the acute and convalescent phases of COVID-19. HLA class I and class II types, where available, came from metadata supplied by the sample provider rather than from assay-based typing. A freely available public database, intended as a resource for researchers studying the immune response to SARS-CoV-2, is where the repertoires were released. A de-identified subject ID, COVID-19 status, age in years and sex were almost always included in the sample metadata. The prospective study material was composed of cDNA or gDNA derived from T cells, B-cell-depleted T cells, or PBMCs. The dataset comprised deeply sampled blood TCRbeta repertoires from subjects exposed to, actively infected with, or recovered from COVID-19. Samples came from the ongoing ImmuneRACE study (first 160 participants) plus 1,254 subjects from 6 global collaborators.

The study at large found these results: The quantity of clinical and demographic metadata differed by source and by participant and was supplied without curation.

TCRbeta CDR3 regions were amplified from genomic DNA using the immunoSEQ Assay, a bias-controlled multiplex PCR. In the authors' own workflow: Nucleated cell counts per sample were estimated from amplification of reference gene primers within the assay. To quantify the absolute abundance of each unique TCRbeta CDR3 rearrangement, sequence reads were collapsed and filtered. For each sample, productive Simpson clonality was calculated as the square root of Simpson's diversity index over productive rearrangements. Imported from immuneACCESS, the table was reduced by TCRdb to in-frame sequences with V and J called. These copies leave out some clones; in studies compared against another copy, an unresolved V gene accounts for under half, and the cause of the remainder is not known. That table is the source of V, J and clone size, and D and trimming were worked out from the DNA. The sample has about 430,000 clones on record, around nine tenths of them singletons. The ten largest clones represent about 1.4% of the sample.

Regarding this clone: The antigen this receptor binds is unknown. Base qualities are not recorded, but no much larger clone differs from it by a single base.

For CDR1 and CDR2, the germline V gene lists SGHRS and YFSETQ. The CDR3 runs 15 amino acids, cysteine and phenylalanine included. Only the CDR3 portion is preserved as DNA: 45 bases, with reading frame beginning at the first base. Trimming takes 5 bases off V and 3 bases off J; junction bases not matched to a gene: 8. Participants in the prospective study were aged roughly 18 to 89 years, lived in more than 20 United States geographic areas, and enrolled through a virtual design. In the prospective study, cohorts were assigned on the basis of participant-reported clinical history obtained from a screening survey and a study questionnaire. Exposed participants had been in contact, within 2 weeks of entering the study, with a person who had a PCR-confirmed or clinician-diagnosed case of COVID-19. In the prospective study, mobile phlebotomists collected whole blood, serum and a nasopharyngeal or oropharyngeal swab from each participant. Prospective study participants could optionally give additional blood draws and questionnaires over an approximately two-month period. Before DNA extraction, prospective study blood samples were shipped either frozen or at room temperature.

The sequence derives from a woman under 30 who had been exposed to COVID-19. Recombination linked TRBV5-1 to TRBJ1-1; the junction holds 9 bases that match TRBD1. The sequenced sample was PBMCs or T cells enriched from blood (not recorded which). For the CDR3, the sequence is CASRLQGAGYTEAFF. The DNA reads TGCGCCAGCAGACTACAGGGGGCAGGATACACTGAAGCTTTCTTT.